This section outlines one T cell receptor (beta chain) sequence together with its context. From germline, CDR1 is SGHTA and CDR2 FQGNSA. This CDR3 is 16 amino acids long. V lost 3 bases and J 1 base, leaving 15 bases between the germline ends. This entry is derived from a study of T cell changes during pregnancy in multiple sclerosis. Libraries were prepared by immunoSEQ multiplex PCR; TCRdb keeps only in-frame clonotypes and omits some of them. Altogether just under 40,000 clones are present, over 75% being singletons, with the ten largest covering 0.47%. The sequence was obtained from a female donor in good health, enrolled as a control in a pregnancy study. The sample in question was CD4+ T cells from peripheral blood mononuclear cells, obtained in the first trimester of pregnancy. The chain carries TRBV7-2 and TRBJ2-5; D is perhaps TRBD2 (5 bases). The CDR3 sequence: CASSFGGLKFQETQYF. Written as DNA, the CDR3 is TGTGCCAGCAGCTTCGGCGGGTTGAAATTCCAAGAGACCCAGTACTTC.